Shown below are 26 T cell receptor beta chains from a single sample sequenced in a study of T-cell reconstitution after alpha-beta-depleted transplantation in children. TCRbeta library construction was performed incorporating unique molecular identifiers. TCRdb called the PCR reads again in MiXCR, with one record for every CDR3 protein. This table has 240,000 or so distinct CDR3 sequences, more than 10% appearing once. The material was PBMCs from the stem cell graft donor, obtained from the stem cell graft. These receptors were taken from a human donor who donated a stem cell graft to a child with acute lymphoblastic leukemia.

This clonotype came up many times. The DNA for the CDR3 is TGTGCCAGCAGTCATGGGGGGGCAGGGGGCTCGGAGCAGTACTTC. Translated, it gives CASSHGGAGGSEQYF. This chain uses TRBV6-5 with TRBJ2-7; the D gene is possibly TRBD1 (8 bases). CDR1 and CDR2 (germline): MNHEY, SVGAGI. The CDR3 has 15 residues. Trimming pared 5 bases from V and 7 bases from J, leaving 21 bases between.

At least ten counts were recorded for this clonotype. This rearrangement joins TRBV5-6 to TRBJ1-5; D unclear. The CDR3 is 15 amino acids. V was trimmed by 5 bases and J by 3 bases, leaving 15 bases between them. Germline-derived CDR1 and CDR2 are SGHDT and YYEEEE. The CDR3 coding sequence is TGTGCCAGCAGAAAAGGATCGCTCCCCAATCAGCCCCAGCATTTT. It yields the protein CASRKGSLPNQPQHF.

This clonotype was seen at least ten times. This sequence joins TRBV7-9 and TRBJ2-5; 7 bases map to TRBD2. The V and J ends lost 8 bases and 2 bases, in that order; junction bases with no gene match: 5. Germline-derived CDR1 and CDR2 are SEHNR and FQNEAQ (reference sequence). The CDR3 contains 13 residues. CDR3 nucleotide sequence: TGTGCCAGCCAGGCGGGGGATCAAGAGACCCAGTACTTC. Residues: CASQAGDQETQYF. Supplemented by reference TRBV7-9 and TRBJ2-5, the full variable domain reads DTGVSQNPRHKITKRGQNVTFRCDPISEHNRLYWYRQTLGQGPEFLTYFQNEAQLEKSRLLSDRFSAERPKGSFSTLEIQRTEQGDSAMYLCASQAGDQETQYFGPGTRLLVL.

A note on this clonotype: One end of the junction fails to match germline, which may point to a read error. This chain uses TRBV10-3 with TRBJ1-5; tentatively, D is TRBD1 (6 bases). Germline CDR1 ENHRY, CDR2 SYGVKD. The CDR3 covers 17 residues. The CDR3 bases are TGTGCCATCAGTGAGTGGTCTCAGGGGCATAGCCATCAGCCCCAGCATTTT. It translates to CAISEWSQGHSHQPQHF.

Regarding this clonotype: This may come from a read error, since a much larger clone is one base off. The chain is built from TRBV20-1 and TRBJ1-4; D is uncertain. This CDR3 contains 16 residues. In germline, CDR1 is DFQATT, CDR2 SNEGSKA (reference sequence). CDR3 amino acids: CTARDQELGLVKKLFF. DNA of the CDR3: TGCACTGCTAGAGATCAAGAATTGGGGTTGGTGAAAAAACTGTTTTTT.

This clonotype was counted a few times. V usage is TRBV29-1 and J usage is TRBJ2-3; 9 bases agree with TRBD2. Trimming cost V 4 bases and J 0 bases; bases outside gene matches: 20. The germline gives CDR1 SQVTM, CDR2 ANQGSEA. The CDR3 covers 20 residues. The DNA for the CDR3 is TGCAGCGTTGGGCCCCTGCGGGGTCCTAGCGGGAAGGGGAGCACAGATACGCAGTATTTT. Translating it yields CSVGPLRGPSGKGSTDTQYF.

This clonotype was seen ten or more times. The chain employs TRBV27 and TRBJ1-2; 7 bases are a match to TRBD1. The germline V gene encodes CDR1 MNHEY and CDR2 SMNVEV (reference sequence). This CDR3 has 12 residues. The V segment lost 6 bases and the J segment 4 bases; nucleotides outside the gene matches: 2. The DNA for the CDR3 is TGTGCCAGCAGAGGGACAGCCTATGGCTACACCTTC. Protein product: CASRGTAYGYTF.

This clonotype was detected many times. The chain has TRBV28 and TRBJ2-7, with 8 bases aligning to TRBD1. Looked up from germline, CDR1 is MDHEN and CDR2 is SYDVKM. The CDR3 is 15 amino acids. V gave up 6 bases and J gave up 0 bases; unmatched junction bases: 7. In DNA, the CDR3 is TGTGCCAGCAGAGAATGGACAGGGAGCTCCTACGAGCAGTACTTC. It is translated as CASREWTGSSYEQYF.

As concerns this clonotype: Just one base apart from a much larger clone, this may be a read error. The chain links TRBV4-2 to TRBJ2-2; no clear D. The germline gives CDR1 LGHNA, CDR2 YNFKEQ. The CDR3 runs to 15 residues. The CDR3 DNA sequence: TGTGCCAGCAGCCAAGAGGTCAGGAACACCCGGGAGCTGTTTTTT. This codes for CASSQEVRNTRELFF.

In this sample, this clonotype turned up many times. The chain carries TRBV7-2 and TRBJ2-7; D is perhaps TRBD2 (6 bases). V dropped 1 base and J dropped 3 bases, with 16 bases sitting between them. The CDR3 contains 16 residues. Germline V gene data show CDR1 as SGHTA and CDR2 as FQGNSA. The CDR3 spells CASSLGRQGGVYEQYF. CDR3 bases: TGTGCCAGCAGCTTAGGACGGCAGGGAGGCGTCTACGAGCAGTACTTC. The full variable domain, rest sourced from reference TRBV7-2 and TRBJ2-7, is GAGVSQSPSNKVTEKGKDVELRCDPISGHTALYWYRQSLGQGLEFLIYFQGNSAPDKSGLPSDRFSAERTGGSVSTLTIQRTQQEDSAVYLCASSLGRQGGVYEQYFGPGTRLTVT.

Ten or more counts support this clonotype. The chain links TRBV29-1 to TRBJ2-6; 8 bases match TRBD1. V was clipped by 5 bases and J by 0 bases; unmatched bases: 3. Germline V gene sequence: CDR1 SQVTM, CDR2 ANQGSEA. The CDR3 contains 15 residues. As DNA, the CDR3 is TGCAGCGTTCGAACAGGGGGCTCTGGGGCCAACGTCCTGACTTTC. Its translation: CSVRTGGSGANVLTF.

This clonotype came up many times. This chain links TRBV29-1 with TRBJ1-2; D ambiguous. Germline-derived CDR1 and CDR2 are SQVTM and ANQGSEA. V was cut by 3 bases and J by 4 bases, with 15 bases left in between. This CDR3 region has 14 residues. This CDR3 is CSVEDRGKGYGYTF. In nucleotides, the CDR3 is TGCAGCGTTGAGGACCGGGGTAAGGGCTATGGCTACACCTTC.

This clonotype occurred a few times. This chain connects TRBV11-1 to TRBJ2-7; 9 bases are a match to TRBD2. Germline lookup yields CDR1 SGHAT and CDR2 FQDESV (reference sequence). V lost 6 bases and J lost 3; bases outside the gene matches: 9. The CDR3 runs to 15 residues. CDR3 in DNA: TGTGCCAGCAGTCGTACTAGCGGGCCAAGCTACGAGCAGTACTTC. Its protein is CASSRTSGPSYEQYF.

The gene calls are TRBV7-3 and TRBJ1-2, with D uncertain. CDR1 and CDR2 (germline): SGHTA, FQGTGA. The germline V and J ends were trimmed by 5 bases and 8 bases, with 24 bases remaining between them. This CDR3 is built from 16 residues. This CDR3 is CASSPAFVGRVEGYTF. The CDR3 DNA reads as TGTGCCAGCAGCCCCGCGTTCGTCGGCCGGGTGGAGGGCTACACCTTC.

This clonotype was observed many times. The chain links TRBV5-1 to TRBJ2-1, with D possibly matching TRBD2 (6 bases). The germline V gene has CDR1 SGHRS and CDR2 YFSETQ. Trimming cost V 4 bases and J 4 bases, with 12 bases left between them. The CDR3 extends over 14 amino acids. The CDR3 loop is CASSDPGLYNEQFF. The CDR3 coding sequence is TGCGCCAGCAGCGATCCGGGACTTTACAATGAGCAGTTCTTC.

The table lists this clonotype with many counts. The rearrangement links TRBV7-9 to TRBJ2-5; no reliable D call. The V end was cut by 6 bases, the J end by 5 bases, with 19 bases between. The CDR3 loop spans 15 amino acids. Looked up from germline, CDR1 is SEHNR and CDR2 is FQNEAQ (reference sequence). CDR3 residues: CASRRGDRASETQYF. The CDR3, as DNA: TGTGCCAGCAGACGAGGTGATCGGGCGTCGGAGACCCAGTACTTC.

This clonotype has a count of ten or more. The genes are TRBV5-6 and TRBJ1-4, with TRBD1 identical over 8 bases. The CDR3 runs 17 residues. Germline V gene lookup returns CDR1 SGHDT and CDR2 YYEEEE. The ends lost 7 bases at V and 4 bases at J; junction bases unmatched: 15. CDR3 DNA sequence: TGTGCCAGCGCTACGCTACAGGGGGAGTTAGGTAATGAAAAACTGTTTTTT. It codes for CASATLQGELGNEKLFF. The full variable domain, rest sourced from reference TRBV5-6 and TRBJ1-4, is DAGVTQSPTHLIKTRGQQVTLRCSPKSGHDTVSWYQQALGQGPQFIFQYYEEEERQRGNFPDRFSGHQFPNYSSELNVNALLLGDSALYLCASATLQGELGNEKLFFGSGTQLSVL.

The DNA of the CDR3 is TGTGCCAGCAGCACGATTGACAGGGGATCTCCCGAAGCTTTCTTT. Translation: CASSTIDRGSPEAFF. This chain joins TRBV2 and TRBJ1-1; 8 bases are a match to TRBD1. The V segment lost 6 bases and the J segment 8 bases; nucleotides outside the gene matches: 14. CDR3 length: 15 residues. The V gene's germline CDR1 is SNHLY and CDR2 FYNNEI.

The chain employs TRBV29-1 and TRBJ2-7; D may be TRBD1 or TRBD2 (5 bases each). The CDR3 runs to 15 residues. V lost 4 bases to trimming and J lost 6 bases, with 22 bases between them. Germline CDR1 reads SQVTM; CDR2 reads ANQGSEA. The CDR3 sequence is CSVVSDRDRQCEQYF. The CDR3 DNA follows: TGCAGCGTTGTCTCCGACCGGGATAGACAGTGCGAGCAGTACTTC.

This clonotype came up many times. Written as DNA, the CDR3 is TGTGCCAGCAGACCCGGACCTCGGACCGGGGAGCTGTTTTTT. This gives the protein CASRPGPRTGELFF. The chain couples TRBV12-3 or TRBV12-4 to TRBJ2-2, with D uncertain. Between the trimmed V and J ends, which lost 6 bases and 5 bases, there was a span of 13 bases. This CDR3 is 14 amino acids long.

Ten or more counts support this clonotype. This CDR3 is CASSRTGSSGNNSPLHF. The CDR3 coding sequence is TGTGCCAGCAGCCGGACAGGCTCTTCCGGGAATAATTCACCCCTCCACTTT. V is TRBV6-5 and J is TRBJ1-6; 7 bases map to TRBD1. The CDR3 spans 17 residues. The germline gives CDR1 MNHEY, CDR2 SVGAGI. The J segment lost 5 bases and the V segment lost 6 bases, leaving 13 bases of the junction unmatched.

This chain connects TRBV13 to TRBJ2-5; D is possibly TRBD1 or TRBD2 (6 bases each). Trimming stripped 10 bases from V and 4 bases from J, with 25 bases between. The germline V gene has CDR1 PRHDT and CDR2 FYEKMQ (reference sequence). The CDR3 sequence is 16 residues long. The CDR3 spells CAMGRGLTQGGETQYF. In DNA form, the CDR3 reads TGTGCCATGGGCCGGGGCCTAACACAGGGAGGAGAGACCCAGTACTTC.

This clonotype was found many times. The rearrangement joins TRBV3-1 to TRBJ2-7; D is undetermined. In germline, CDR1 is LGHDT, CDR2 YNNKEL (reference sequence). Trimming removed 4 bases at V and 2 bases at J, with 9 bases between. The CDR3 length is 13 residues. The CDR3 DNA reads TGTGCCAGCAGCCTTCGATCAACCTACGAGCAGTACTTC. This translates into CASSLRSTYEQYF.

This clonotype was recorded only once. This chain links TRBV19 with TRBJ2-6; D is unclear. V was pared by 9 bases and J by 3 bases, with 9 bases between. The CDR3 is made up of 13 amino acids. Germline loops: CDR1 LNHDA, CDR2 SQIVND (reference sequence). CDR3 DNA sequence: TGTGCCAGCGGGTGGGTTGGGGCCAACGTCCTGACTTTC. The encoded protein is CASGWVGANVLTF.

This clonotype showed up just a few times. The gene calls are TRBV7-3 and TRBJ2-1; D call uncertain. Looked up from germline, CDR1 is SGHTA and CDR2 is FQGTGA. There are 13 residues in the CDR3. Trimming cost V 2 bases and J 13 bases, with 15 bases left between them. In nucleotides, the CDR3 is TGTGCCAGCAGCTTATCGATCCTAGGGTTACAGTTCTTC. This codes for CASSLSILGLQFF.

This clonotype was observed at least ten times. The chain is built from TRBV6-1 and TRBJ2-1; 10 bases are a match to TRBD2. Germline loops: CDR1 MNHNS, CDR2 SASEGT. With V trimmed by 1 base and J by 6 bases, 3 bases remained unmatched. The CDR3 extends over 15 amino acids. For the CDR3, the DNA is TGTGCCAGCAGTGAAGAAGCGGGAGGGCCCAATGAGCAGTTCTTC. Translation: CASSEEAGGPNEQFF.